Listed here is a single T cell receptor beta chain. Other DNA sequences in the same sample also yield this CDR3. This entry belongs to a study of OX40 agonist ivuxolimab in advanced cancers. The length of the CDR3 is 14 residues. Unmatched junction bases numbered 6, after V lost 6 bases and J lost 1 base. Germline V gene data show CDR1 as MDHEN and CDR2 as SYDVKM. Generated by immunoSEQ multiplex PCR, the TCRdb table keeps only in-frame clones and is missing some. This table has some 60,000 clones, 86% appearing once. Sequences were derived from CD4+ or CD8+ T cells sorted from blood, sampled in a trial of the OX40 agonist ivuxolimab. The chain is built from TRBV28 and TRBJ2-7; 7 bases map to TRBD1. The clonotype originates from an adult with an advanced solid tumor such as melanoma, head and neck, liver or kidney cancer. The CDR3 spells CASRSAGGSYEQYF. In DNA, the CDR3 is TGTGCCAGCAGATCGGCAGGGGGATCCTACGAGCAGTACTTC.